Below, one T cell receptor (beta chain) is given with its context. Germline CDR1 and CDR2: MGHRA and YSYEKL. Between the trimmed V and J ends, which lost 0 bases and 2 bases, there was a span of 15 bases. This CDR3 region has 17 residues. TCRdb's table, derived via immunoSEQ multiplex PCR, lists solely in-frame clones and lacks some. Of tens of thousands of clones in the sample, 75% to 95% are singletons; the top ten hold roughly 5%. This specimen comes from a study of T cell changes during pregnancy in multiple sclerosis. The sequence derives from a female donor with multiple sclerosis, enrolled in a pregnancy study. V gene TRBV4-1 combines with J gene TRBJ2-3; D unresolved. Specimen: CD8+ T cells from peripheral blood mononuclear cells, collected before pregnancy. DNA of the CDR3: TGCGCCAGCAGCCAAGACTCTCCCGACACCTACACAGATACGCAGTATTTT. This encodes CASSQDSPDTYTDTQYF.